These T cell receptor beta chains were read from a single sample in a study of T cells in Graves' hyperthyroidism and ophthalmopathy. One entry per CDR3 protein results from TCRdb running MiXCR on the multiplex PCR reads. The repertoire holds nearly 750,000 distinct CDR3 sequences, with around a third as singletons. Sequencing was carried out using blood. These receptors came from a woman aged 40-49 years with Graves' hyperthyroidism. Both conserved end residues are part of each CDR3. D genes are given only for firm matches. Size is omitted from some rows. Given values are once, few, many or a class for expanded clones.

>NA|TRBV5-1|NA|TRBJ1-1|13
CASTTALNTEAFF
TGCGCCAGCACGACAGCCCTGAACACTGAAGCTTTCTTT
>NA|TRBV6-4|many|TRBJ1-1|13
CASSERWNTEAFF
TGTGCCAGCAGTGAAAGATGGAACACTGAAGCTTTCTTT
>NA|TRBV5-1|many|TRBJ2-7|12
CASSDSEHEQYF
TGCGCCAGCAGCGACAGTGAGCACGAGCAGTACTTC
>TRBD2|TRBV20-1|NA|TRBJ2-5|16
CSVEDPAGGARETQYF
TGCAGCGTTGAAGATCCAGCGGGAGGGGCGAGGGAGACCCAGTACTTC
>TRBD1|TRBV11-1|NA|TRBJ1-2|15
CASSVGTGGLGGYTF
TGTGCCAGCAGCGTGGGGACAGGGGGCCTTGGAGGCTACACCTTC
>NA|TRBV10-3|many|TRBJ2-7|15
CAISSNLRSLYEQYF
TGTGCCATCAGTTCTAATCTGCGAAGCCTGTACGAGCAGTACTTC
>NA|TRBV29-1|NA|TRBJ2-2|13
CSVESRSTGELFF
TGCAGCGTTGAGAGTAGGAGCACCGGGGAGCTGTTTTTT
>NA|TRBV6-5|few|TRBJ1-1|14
CASSSRGGVIEAFF
TGTGCCAGCAGTTCCCGGGGGGGCGTGATTGAAGCTTTCTTT
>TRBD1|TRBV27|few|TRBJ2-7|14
CASSPWDRGYEQYF
TGTGCCAGCAGTCCTTGGGACAGGGGCTACGAGCAGTACTTC
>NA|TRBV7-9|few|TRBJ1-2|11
CASSYGTGYTF
TGTGCCAGCAGCTACGGGACTGGCTACACCTTC
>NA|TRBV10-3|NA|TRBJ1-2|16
CASSSQWRGGLYGYTF
TGTGCCAGCAGTTCCCAGTGGAGGGGGGGCTTGTATGGCTACACCTTC
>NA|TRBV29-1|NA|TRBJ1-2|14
CSVAQGTLNYGYTF
TGCAGCGTTGCCCAGGGGACACTAAACTATGGCTACACCTTC
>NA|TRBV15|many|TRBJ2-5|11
CATSMGETQYF
TGTGCCACCAGCATGGGAGAGACCCAGTACTTC
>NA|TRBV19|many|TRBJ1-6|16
CASSIGPGATDSPLHF
TGTGCCAGTAGTATTGGGCCTGGGGCGACGGACTCACCCCTCCACTTT
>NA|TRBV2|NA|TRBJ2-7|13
CASETRRAHEQYF
TGTGCCAGCGAGACGAGGAGGGCCCACGAGCAGTACTTC
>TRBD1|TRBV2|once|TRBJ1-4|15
CASSEASTGDVELFF
TGTGCCAGCAGTGAAGCTTCAACAGGGGACGTAGAACTGTTTTTT
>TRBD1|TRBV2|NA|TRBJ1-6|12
CATYRGGSPLHF
TGTGCTACCTACAGGGGAGGTTCACCCCTCCACTTT
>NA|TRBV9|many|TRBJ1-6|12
CASGRVDSPLHF
TGTGCCAGCGGTAGAGTTGATTCACCCCTCCACTTT
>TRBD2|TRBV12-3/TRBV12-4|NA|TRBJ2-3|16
CASSLYAGGATDTQYF
TGTGCCAGCAGTTTGTATGCCGGGGGGGCCACAGATACGCAGTATTTT
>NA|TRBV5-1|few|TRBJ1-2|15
CASSLAGQGYDGYTF
TGCGCCAGCAGCTTGGCTGGCCAGGGCTACGATGGCTACACCTTC
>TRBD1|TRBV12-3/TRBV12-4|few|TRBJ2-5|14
CASSLDRGVGTQYF
TGTGCCAGCAGTTTGGACAGGGGAGTTGGGACCCAGTACTTC
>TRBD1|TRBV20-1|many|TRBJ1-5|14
CSAPRTGQEQPQHF
TGCAGTGCTCCGAGGACAGGGCAGGAGCAGCCCCAGCATTTT